This T cell receptor beta chain emerged from a study of blood T cell repertoires in COVID-19. Study background: Spain, Italy and the United States supplied samples that represented acute and convalescent COVID-19.

Source study methods: Amplification with reference gene primers provided the estimates of nucleated cell counts. Some clones are missing from TCRdb's copy, which holds only in-frame ones; the method was immunoSEQ multiplex PCR. V, J and clone size are taken as reported in that table, and D and trimming were inferred from the DNA itself. The sample comprises over 10,000 clones, 88% of which are singletons, and roughly 27% rests with the top ten. The CDR3 consists of 14 residues. Deletions cut 8 bases from V and 7 bases from J, with 18 bases between. CDR1 is MDHEN and CDR2 is SYDVKM in the germline V gene.

V usage is TRBV28 and J usage is TRBJ2-1, with D perhaps TRBD2 (6 bases). The material sequenced was peripheral blood. The clonotype was recovered from a human donor in a cohort sampled during active COVID-19. The CDR3 DNA sequence: TGTGCCAGCCGTCCTCCGGGAGTTGGGAATGAGCAGTTCTTC. Amino acids: CASRPPGVGNEQFF.